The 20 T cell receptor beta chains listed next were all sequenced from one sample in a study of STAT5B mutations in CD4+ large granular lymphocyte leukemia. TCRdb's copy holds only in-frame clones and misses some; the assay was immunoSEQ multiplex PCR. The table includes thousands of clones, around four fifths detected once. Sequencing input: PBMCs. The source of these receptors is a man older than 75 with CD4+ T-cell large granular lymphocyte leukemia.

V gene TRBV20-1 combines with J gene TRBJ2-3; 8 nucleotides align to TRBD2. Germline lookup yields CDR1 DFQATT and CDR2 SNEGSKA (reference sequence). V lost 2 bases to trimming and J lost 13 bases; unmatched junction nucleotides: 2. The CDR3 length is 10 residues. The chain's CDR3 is CSARRGGEYF. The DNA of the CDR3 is TGCAGTGCTAGACGGGGGGGCGAGTATTTT.

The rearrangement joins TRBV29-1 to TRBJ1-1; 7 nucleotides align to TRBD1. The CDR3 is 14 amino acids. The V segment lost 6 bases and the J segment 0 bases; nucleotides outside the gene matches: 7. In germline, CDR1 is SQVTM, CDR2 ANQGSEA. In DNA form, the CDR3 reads TGCAGCGTGAGACAGGGTGGGGTGAACACTGAAGCTTTCTTT. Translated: CSVRQGGVNTEAFF.

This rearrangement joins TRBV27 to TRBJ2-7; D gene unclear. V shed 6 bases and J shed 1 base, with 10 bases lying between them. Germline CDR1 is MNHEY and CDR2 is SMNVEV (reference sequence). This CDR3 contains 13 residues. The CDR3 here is CASSLGLSYEQYF. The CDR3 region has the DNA TGTGCCAGCAGCCTCGGCTTATCCTACGAGCAGTACTTC.

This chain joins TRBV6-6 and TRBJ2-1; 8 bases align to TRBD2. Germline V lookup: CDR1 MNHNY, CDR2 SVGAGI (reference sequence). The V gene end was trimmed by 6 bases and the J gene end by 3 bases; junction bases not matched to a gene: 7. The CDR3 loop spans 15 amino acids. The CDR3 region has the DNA TGTGCCAGCAGATACGCCGGGGGGGTCTACAATGAGCAGTTCTTC. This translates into CASRYAGGVYNEQFF.

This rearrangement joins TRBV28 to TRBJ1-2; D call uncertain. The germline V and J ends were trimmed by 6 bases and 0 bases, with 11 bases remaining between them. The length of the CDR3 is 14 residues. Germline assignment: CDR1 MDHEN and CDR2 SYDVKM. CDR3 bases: TGTGCCAGCAGGGCGGCCCCGGCTAACTATGGCTACACCTTC. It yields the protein CASRAAPANYGYTF.

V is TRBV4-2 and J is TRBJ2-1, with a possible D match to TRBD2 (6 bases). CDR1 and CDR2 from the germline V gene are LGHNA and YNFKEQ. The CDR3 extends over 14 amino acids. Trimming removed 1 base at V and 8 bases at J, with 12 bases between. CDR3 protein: CASSQGDASDEQFF. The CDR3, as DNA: TGTGCCAGCAGCCAAGGCGACGCTAGCGATGAGCAGTTCTTC.

CDR3 region: CASSSRGGLNTYEQYF. CDR3 bases: TGTGCCAGCAGCTCCCGAGGGGGACTTAACACCTACGAGCAGTACTTC. The chain employs TRBV11-2 and TRBJ2-7; tentatively, D is TRBD1 or TRBD2 (6 bases each). Germline V gene lookup returns CDR1 SGHAT and CDR2 FQNNGV. Trimming took off 4 bases at V and 2 bases at J, with 18 bases between the two ends. CDR3 size: 16 residues.

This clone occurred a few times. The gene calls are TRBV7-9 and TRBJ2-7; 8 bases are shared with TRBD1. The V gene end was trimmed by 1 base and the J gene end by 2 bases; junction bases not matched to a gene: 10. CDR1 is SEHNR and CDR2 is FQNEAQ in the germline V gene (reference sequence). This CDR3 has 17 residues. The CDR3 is CASSLGTGSYYPYEQYF. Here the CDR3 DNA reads TGTGCCAGCAGCTTAGGGACAGGGTCCTATTACCCCTACGAGCAGTACTTC. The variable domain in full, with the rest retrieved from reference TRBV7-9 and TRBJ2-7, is DTGVSQNPRHKITKRGQNVTFRCDPISEHNRLYWYRQTLGQGPEFLTYFQNEAQLEKSRLLSDRFSAERPKGSFSTLEIQRTEQGDSAMYLCASSLGTGSYYPYEQYFGPGTRLTVT.

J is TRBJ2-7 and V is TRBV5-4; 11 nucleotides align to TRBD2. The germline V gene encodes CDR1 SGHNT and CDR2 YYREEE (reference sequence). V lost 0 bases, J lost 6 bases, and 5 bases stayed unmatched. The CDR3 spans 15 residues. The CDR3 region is CASSLDSGTSGEQYF. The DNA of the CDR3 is TGTGCCAGCAGCTTGGATTCTGGGACTAGCGGCGAGCAGTACTTC.

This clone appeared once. CDR3 sequence reads: CASSSDRATGANVLTF. CDR3 sequence (DNA): TGTGCCAGCAGCTCCGATAGGGCTACTGGGGCCAACGTCCTGACTTTC. The V and J genes are TRBV7-8 and TRBJ2-6, with D uncertain. V lost 4 bases, J lost 2 bases, and 12 bases lay in between. This CDR3 is 16 amino acids long. Germline values: CDR1 SGHVS, CDR2 FQNEAQ.

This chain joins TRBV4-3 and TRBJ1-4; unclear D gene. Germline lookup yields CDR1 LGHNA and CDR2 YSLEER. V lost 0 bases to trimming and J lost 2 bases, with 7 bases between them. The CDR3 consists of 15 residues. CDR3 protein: CASSQDPNTNEKLFF. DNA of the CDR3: TGCGCCAGCAGCCAAGACCCAAATACTAATGAAAAACTGTTTTTT.

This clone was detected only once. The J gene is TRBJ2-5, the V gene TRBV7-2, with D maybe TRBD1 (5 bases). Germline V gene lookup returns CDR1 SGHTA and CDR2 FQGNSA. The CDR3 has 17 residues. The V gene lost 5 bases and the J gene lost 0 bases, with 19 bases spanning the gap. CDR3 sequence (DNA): TGTGCCAGCAGCCCCCCGCTTAGACAGTCTTACCAAGAGACCCAGTACTTC. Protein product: CASSPPLRQSYQETQYF.

The CDR3 DNA reads TGTGCCAGCAGCCGGGGAGGGCCCACCTACAATGAGCAGTTCTTC. Protein sequence: CASSRGGPTYNEQFF. The chain uses TRBV27 and TRBJ2-1; 7 nucleotides line up with TRBD2. CDR3 length: 15 residues. With 6 bases clipped from V and 2 bases from J, the junction kept 7 bases outside the gene matches. From germline, CDR1 is MNHEY and CDR2 SMNVEV (reference sequence).

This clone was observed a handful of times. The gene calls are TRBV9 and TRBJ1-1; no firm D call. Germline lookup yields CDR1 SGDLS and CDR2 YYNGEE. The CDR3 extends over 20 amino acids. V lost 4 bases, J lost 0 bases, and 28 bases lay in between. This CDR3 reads CASSSPEAPSVGLMNTEAFF. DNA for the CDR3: TGTGCCAGCAGCTCACCCGAGGCTCCATCGGTGGGTCTCATGAACACTGAAGCTTTCTTT.

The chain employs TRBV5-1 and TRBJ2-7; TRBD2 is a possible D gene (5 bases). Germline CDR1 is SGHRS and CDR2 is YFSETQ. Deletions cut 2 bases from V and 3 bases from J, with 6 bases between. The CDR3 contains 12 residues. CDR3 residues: CASSFGGYEQYF. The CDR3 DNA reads TGCGCCAGCAGCTTTGGAGGCTACGAGCAGTACTTC. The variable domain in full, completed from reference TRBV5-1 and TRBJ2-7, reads KAGVTQTPRYLIKTRGQQVTLSCSPISGHRSVSWYQQTPGQGLQFLFEYFSETQRNKGNFPGRFSGRQFSNSRSEMNVSTLELGDSALYLCASSFGGYEQYFGPGTRLTVT.

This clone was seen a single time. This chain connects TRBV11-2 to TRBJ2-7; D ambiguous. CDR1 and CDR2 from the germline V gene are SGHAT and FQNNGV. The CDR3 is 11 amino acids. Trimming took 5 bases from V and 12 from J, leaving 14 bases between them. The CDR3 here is CASSERVHPYF. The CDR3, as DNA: TGTGCCAGCAGCGAAAGGGTCCATCCGTACTTC. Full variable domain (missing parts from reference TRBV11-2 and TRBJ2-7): EAGVAQSPRYKIIEKRQSVAFWCNPISGHATLYWYQQILGQGPKLLIQFQNNGVVDDSQLPKDRFSAERLKGVDSTLKIQPAKLEDSAVYLCASSERVHPYFGPGTRLTVT.

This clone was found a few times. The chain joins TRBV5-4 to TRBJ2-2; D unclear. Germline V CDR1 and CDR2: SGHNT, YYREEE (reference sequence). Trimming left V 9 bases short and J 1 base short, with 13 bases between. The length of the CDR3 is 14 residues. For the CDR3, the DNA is TGTGCCACTGGACCGAAGGGGAACACCGGGGAGCTGTTTTTT. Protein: CATGPKGNTGELFF.

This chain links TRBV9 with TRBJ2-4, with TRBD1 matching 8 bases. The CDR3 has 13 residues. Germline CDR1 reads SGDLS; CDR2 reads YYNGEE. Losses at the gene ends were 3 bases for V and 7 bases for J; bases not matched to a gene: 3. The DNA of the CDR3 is TGTGCCAGCAGCGGAACAGGGGGGAACATTCAGTACTTC. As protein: CASSGTGGNIQYF.

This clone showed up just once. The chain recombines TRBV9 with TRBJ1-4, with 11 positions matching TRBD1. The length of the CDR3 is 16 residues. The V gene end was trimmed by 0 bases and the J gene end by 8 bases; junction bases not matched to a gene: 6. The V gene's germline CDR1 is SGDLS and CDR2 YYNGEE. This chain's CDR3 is CASSVGTGGVKEKLFF. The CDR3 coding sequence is TGTGCCAGCAGCGTAGGGACAGGGGGCGTAAAGGAAAAACTGTTTTTT. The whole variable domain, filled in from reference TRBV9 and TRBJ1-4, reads DSGVTQTPKHLITATGQRVTLRCSPRSGDLSVYWYQQSLDQGLQFLIQYYNGEERAKGNILERFSAQQFPDLHSELNLSSLELGDSALYFCASSVGTGGVKEKLFFGSGTQLSVL.

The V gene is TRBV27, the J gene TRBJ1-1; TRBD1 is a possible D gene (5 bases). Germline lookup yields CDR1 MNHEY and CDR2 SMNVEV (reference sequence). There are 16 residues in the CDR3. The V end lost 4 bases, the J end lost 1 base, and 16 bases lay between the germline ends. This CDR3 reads CASSSYLRQRNTEAFF. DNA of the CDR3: TGTGCCAGCAGTTCATATCTAAGACAGCGGAACACTGAAGCTTTCTTT.